This T cell receptor (beta chain) appears in the sequencing data of a study of early T cells in non-severe SARS-CoV-2 infection. Across the study: Sequencing used unsorted whole-blood bulk RNA, so chains lack pairing.

Points on this clonotype: Its cognate antigen is unknown.

Attachment of unique molecular identifiers to individual cDNA molecules was performed. MiXCR was run by TCRdb on the 5' RACE reads, yielding one entry per CDR3 protein. The sample includes fewer than 120,000 distinct CDR3 sequences, around an eighth of them seen just once. Germline CDR1 and CDR2: KGHDR and SFDVKD. The V end was cut by 5 bases, the J end by 4 bases, with 9 bases between. The CDR3 has 13 residues. General study points: VDJdb-based matching was biased toward anti-spike CD8 responses and missed private and CD4 specificities.

The rearrangement joins TRBV24-1 to TRBJ2-3; possibly TRBD1 or TRBD2 for D (6 bases each). The starting material was whole blood, obtained at baseline. The origin of this receptor is an adult who was a healthcare worker with PCR-confirmed SARS-CoV-2 infection or an uninfected control (not recorded which). CDR3 in DNA: TGTGCCACCAGTGGTAGGGGGGCAGATACGCAGTATTTT. Translated: CATSGRGADTQYF.